Below are 28 T cell receptor beta chains sequenced from a single sample in a study of T cell responses to AZD1222 COVID-19 vaccine. Data came from immunoSEQ multiplex PCR; TCRdb stores just in-frame clones and leaves some out. The profile shows 200,000 to 250,000 clones, approximately 94% of them singletons. The material was peripheral blood, obtained on day 0 of MenACWY control vaccination. These receptors came from an adult in good health.

The CDR3 DNA is TGTGCCAGCAGCTTCGGACAGGGGTTTTCTGGAAACACCATATATTTT. It is translated as CASSFGQGFSGNTIYF. J is TRBJ1-3 and V is TRBV7-9, with 9 positions matching TRBD1. The CDR3 consists of 16 residues. With 3 bases clipped from V and 1 base from J, the junction kept 4 bases outside the gene matches. Germline V CDR1 and CDR2: SEHNR, FQNEAQ (reference sequence). Looking up the rest from reference TRBV7-9 and TRBJ1-3 gives the full variable domain: DTGVSQNPRHKITKRGQNVTFRCDPISEHNRLYWYRQTLGQGPEFLTYFQNEAQLEKSRLLSDRFSAERPKGSFSTLEIQRTEQGDSAMYLCASSFGQGFSGNTIYFGEGSWLTVV.

This clone appeared a few times. The chain employs TRBV6-6 and TRBJ2-7, with D tentatively TRBD1 or TRBD2 (5 bases each). The CDR3 extends over 13 amino acids. CDR1 is MNHNY, CDR2 SVGAGI, per germline (reference sequence). V lost 2 bases, J lost 7 bases, and 12 bases lay in between. The CDR3 sequence is CASSYPGWGEQYF. The CDR3, as DNA: TGTGCCAGCAGTTACCCAGGATGGGGGGAGCAGTACTTC.

The chain carries TRBV28 and TRBJ1-2; 7 bases align to TRBD1. CDR3 length equals 14 residues. With V trimmed by 4 bases and J by 4 bases, 6 bases remained unmatched. The germline gives CDR1 MDHEN, CDR2 SYDVKM. The CDR3 region is CASSSGQSPYGYTF. CDR3 DNA: TGTGCCAGCAGTTCGGGACAGTCACCCTATGGCTACACCTTC.

J is TRBJ1-2 and V is TRBV5-4; D is ambiguous. The V gene's germline CDR1 is SGHNT and CDR2 YYREEE (reference sequence). V lost 0 bases and J 2 bases, leaving 5 bases between the germline ends. The CDR3 sequence is 13 residues long. CDR3 nucleotide sequence: TGTGCCAGCAGCTTGGAACAGAACTATGGCTACACCTTC. This encodes CASSLEQNYGYTF.

This sequence joins TRBV19 and TRBJ1-2; D is perhaps TRBD1 (5 bases). V was trimmed by 4 bases and J by 4 bases, leaving 13 bases between them. Germline V gives CDR1 LNHDA, CDR2 SQIVND (reference sequence). The CDR3 sequence is 14 residues long. The CDR3 bases are TGTGCCAGTAGTAGACAGACCAGCTCCTATGGCTACACCTTC. It encodes CASSRQTSSYGYTF.

This chain links TRBV6-6 with TRBJ1-4; no clear D. V was cut by 2 bases and J by 8 bases, with 9 bases left in between. CDR3 size: 13 residues. Germline CDR1 and CDR2: MNHNY and SVGAGI (reference sequence). CDR3 in amino acids: CASSYRVEEKLFF. The CDR3 DNA reads as TGTGCCAGCAGTTACAGGGTGGAGGAAAAACTGTTTTTT.

The rearrangement links TRBV21-1 to TRBJ1-2. TRBV21-1 is an annotated pseudogene. This CDR3 region has 13 residues. The CDR3 region has the DNA TGTGCCAGCAGGGACGGCTATAACTATGGCTACACCTTC. It is translated as CASRDGYNYGYTF.

V usage is TRBV19 and J usage is TRBJ2-3; 7 nucleotides agree with TRBD1. The CDR3 totals 15 residues. Looked up from germline, CDR1 is LNHDA and CDR2 is SQIVND (reference sequence). Germline trimming cut 5 bases from V and 2 bases from J; bases unmatched to any gene: 7. CDR3 amino acids: CASSARDRLTDTQYF. In DNA form, the CDR3 reads TGTGCCAGTAGTGCCCGGGACAGACTCACAGATACGCAGTATTTT.

This rearrangement joins TRBV11-2 to TRBJ2-1; D gene ambiguous. This CDR3 has 15 residues. With 9 bases removed from V and 0 bases from J, the gap between germline ends came to 15 bases. CDR1 and CDR2 (germline): SGHAT, FQNNGV. The CDR3 loop is CASKTGYRSYNEQFF. CDR3 in DNA: TGTGCCAGTAAAACCGGGTACCGCTCCTACAATGAGCAGTTCTTC.

The chain recombines TRBV7-9 with TRBJ1-5; unclear D gene. Germline V lookup: CDR1 SEHNR, CDR2 FQNEAQ (reference sequence). CDR3 length equals 13 residues. Trimming took 8 bases from V and 3 from J, leaving 11 bases between them. CDR3 in DNA: TGTGCCAGCGGAGCCACGGCCAATCAGCCCCAGCATTTT. Translation: CASGATANQPQHF.

The chain employs TRBV7-2 and TRBJ1-1; perhaps TRBD1 as D (5 bases). The germline CDR1 and CDR2 sequences are SGHTA and FQGNSA. The germline V and J ends were trimmed by 5 bases and 4 bases, with 26 bases remaining between them. The CDR3 has 18 residues. The CDR3 is CASSAQEGLLLRFTEAFF. Written as DNA, the CDR3 is TGTGCCAGCAGCGCACAAGAGGGACTTTTACTTCGTTTCACTGAAGCTTTCTTT.

This CDR3 is CASSANTQYF. The DNA for the CDR3 is TGTGCCAGCAGCGCGAATACGCAGTATTTT. The genes are TRBV7-9 and TRBJ2-3, with D uncertain. The CDR3 contains 10 residues. CDR1 is SEHNR, CDR2 FQNEAQ, per germline (reference sequence). Trimming stripped 5 bases from V and 7 bases from J, with 4 bases between.

The chain is built from TRBV25-1 and TRBJ2-7; the match to TRBD2 covers 7 bases. CDR1 and CDR2 (germline): MGHDK, SYGVNS. Trimming took 4 bases from V and 3 from J; bases not matched to a gene: 6. This CDR3 spans 14 amino acids. The DNA for the CDR3 is TGTGCCAGCAGTGGGTCAGCGGGGAGCTACGAGCAGTACTTC. Its protein product is CASSGSAGSYEQYF.

The chain has TRBV19 and TRBJ2-7; 9 bases are shared with TRBD1. From germline, CDR1 is LNHDA and CDR2 SQIVND (reference sequence). The CDR3 loop spans 14 amino acids. V gave up 7 bases and J gave up 3 bases; unmatched junction bases: 7. The CDR3 spells CASKTGGAGYEQYF. The DNA of the CDR3 is TGTGCCAGTAAAACAGGGGGCGCGGGCTACGAGCAGTACTTC.

The chain uses TRBV30 and TRBJ2-5; 7 nucleotides align to TRBD1. Unmatched junction bases numbered 2, after V lost 2 bases and J lost 5 bases. This CDR3 has 12 residues. Germline loops: CDR1 GTSNPN, CDR2 SVGIG (reference sequence). CDR3 residues: CAWSPGQETQYF. The CDR3 DNA reads TGTGCCTGGAGTCCGGGACAGGAGACCCAGTACTTC.

The V call is TRBV7-2, the J call TRBJ1-4; 11 bases match TRBD1. Germline assignment: CDR1 SGHTA and CDR2 FQGNSA. The CDR3 totals 15 residues. V trimming: 5 bases; J trimming: 4 bases; junction bases outside the gene matches: 3. The CDR3 region has the DNA TGTGCCAGCAGCCTAGGGACAGGGGGTAATGAAAAACTGTTTTTT. This encodes CASSLGTGGNEKLFF.

This chain connects TRBV3-1 (or the pseudogene TRBV3-2) to TRBJ1-3; no clear D gene. The CDR3 sequence is 16 residues long. The germline V gene encodes CDR1 LGHDT and CDR2 YNNKEL (reference sequence). V was clipped by 1 base and J by 4 bases, with 14 bases between them. The CDR3 here is CASSQGLWPDGNTIYF. The CDR3 DNA is TGTGCCAGCAGCCAAGGGCTTTGGCCAGACGGAAACACCATATATTTT.

The chain has TRBV29-1 and TRBJ2-1, with D perhaps TRBD2 (5 bases). Germline loops: CDR1 SQVTM, CDR2 ANQGSEA. Trimming took 3 bases from V and 0 from J, leaving 9 bases between them. There are 14 residues in the CDR3. The CDR3 sequence: CSVEDSSSYNEQFF. In DNA form, the CDR3 reads TGCAGCGTTGAGGACTCCAGCTCCTACAATGAGCAGTTCTTC.

The J gene is TRBJ1-2, the V gene TRBV4-1; D gene uncertain. The V gene lost 1 base and the J gene lost 4 bases, with 10 bases spanning the gap. Per the germline V gene, CDR1 is MGHRA and CDR2 is YSYEKL. This CDR3 has 14 residues. CDR3 nucleotides: TGCGCCAGCAGCCAAGGGCCGACGACCTATGGCTACACCTTC. Translation gives CASSQGPTTYGYTF.

As DNA, the CDR3 is TGTGCCAGCTCACAGGACAGGTCCTACAATGAGCAGTTCTTC. It specifies CASSQDRSYNEQFF. The V gene is TRBV18, the J gene TRBJ2-1; 7 nucleotides match TRBD1. The germline gives CDR1 KGHSH, CDR2 LQKENI. The CDR3 has 14 residues. The V segment lost 4 bases and the J segment 1 base; nucleotides outside the gene matches: 1.

The rearrangement joins TRBV3-1 (or the pseudogene TRBV3-2) to TRBJ2-1; either TRBD1 or TRBD2 may supply D (5 bases each). Germline-derived CDR1 and CDR2 are LGHDT and YNNKEL (reference sequence). Trimming removed 4 bases from V and 9 bases from J, with 13 bases in between. This CDR3 has 13 amino acids. CDR3 region: CASSPSARGEQFF. DNA of the CDR3: TGTGCCAGCAGCCCCTCAGCGAGGGGTGAGCAGTTCTTC.

CDR3 protein: CASSYEVYGYTF. The CDR3 bases are TGTGCCAGCAGTTATGAGGTCTATGGCTACACCTTC. V is TRBV6-5 and J is TRBJ1-2, with D unclear. V gave up 3 bases and J gave up 4 bases, with 6 bases separating them. Germline V gives CDR1 MNHEY, CDR2 SVGAGI. This CDR3 spans 12 amino acids.

This clone was detected a few times. The chain has TRBV9 and TRBJ2-5; tentatively, D is TRBD2 (5 bases). V was shortened by 0 bases and J by 5 bases, with 20 bases between the two germline ends. This CDR3 has 17 residues. Germline CDR1 reads SGDLS; CDR2 reads YYNGEE. CDR3 coding DNA: TGTGCCAGCAGCGTAGCGGGGTCGATGGGTGTCGGGGAGACCCAGTACTTC. It is translated as CASSVAGSMGVGETQYF.

This clone was counted a single time. The V gene is TRBV30, the J gene TRBJ1-4; TRBD1 matches 9 bases. CDR1 GTSNPN and CDR2 SVGIG come from the germline V gene (reference sequence). This CDR3 contains 16 residues. V lost 1 base and J lost 7; bases outside the gene matches: 10. Here the CDR3 DNA reads TGTGCCTGGAGTGCGGGGGACAGGGTAGCGGGTGAAAAACTGTTTTTT. Protein: CAWSAGDRVAGEKLFF. Full variable domain (remainder filled in from reference TRBV30 and TRBJ1-4): SQTIHQWPATLVQPVGSPLSLECTVEGTSNPNLYWYRQAAGRGLQLLFYSVGIGQISSEVPQNLSASRPQDRQFILSSKKLLLSDSGFYLCAWSAGDRVAGEKLFFGSGTQLSVL.

Turning to this clone: Distinct nucleotide sequences in the sample also encode this CDR3. This chain connects TRBV28 to TRBJ1-5, with unresolved D. Germline V gene data show CDR1 as MDHEN and CDR2 as SYDVKM. V was trimmed by 6 bases and J by 4 bases, leaving 7 bases between them. This CDR3 is 12 amino acids long. CDR3 region: CASSSGNQPQHF. CDR3 nucleotides: TGTGCCAGCAGCTCCGGTAATCAGCCCCAGCATTTT.

This chain uses TRBV19 with TRBJ2-5; possible D gene TRBD2, 5 bases. The V and J ends lost 3 bases and 4 bases respectively, with 18 bases between them. There are 16 residues in the CDR3. Germline V gene sequence: CDR1 LNHDA, CDR2 SQIVND (reference sequence). The CDR3 DNA reads TGTGCCAGTAGTATGGACTCAGTGGGGTACCGAGAGACCCAGTACTTC. It codes for CASSMDSVGYRETQYF.

The chain combines TRBV6-5 with TRBJ1-2; maybe TRBD1 (5 bases). Looked up from germline, CDR1 is MNHEY and CDR2 is SVGAGI. Between the trimmed V and J ends, which lost 2 bases and 5 bases, there was a span of 18 bases. CDR3 length: 16 residues. CDR3 coding DNA: TGTGCCAGCAGTTACGTCTGGCGGGGCCGAGAATATGGCTACACCTTC. It yields the protein CASSYVWRGREYGYTF.

This rearrangement joins TRBV29-1 to TRBJ1-2; 7 bases line up with TRBD1. In germline, CDR1 is SQVTM, CDR2 ANQGSEA. Trimming cost V 5 bases and J 8 bases; bases outside gene matches: 8. There are 12 residues in the CDR3. CDR3 sequence (DNA): TGCAGCGTTCTCGACAGGGAAGGGGGCTACACCTTC. As protein: CSVLDREGGYTF.